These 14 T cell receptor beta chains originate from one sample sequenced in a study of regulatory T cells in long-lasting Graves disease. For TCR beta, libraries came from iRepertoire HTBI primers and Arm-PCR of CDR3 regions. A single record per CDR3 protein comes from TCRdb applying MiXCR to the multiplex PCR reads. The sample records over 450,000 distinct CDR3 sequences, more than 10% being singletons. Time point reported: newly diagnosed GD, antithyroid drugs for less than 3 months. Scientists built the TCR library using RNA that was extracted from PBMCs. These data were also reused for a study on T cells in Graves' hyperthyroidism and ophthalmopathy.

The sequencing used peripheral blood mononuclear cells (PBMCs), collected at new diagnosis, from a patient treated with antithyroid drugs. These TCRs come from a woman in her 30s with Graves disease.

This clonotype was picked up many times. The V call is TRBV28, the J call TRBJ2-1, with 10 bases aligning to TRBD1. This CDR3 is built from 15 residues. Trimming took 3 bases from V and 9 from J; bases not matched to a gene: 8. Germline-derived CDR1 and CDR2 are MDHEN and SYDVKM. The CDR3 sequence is CASSFPGQGLIEQFF. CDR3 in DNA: TGTGCCAGCAGTTTTCCGGGACAGGGGCTCATTGAGCAGTTCTTC.

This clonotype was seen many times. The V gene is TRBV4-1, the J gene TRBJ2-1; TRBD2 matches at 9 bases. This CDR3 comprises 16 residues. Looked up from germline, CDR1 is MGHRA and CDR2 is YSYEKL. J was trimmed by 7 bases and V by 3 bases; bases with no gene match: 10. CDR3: CASSHESSGSRNEQFF. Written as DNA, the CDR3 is TGCGCCAGCAGCCACGAGAGTAGCGGGAGTCGAAATGAGCAGTTCTTC.

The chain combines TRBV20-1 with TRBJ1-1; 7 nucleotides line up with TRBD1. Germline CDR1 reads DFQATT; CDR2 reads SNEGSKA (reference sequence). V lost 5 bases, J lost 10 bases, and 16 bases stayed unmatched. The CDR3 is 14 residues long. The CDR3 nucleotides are TGCAGTGCTTTGCTGGGACAGACCGGAGACAGAGCTTTCTTT. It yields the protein CSALLGQTGDRAFF.

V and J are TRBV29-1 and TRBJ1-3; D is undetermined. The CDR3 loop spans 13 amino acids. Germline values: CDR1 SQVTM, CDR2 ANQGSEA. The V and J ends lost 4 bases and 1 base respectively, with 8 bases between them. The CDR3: CSVAGDSGNTIYF. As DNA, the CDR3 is TGCAGCGTTGCCGGAGATTCTGGAAACACCATATATTTT. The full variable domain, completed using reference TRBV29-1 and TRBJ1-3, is SAVISQKPSRDICQRGTSLTIQCQVDSQVTMMFWYRQQPGQSLTLIATANQGSEATYESGFVIDKFPISRPNLTFSTLTVSNMSPEDSSIYLCSVAGDSGNTIYFGEGSWLTVV.

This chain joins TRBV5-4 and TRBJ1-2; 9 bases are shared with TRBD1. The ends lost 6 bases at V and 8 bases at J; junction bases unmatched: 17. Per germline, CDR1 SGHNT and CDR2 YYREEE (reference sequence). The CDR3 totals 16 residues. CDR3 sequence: CASNIPSGTGPAGYTF. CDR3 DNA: TGTGCCAGCAACATCCCCTCCGGGACAGGGCCTGCAGGCTACACCTTC.

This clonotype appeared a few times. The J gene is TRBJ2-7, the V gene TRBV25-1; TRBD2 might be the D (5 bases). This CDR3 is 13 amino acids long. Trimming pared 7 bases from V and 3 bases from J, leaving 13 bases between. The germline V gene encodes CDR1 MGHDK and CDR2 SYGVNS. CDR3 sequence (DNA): TGTGCCAGCACACTCGGGGAGTACTACGAGCAGTACTTC. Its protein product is CASTLGEYYEQYF.

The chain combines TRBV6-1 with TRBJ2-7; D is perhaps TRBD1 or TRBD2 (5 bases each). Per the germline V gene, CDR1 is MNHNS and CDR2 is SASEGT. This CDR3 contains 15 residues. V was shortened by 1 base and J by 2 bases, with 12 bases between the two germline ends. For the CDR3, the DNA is TGTGCCAGCAGTGAAGGGGGGAGTCGGACCTACGAGCAGTACTTC. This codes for CASSEGGSRTYEQYF.

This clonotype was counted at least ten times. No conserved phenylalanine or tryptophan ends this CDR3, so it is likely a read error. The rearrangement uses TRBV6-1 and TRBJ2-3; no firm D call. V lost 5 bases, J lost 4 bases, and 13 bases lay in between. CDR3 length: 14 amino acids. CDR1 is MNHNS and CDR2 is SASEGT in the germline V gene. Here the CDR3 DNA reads TGTGCCAGCAGTCCCAAAGACGAGGCAGATACGCAGTATCTT. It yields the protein CASSPKDEADTQYL.

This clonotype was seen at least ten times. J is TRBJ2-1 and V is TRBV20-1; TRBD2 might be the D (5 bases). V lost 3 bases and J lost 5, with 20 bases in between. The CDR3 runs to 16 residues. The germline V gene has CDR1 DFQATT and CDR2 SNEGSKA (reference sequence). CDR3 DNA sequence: TGCAGTGCTAGGAGAGGGAATCTAGGACCCGACAATGAGCAGTTCTTC. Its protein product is CSARRGNLGPDNEQFF.

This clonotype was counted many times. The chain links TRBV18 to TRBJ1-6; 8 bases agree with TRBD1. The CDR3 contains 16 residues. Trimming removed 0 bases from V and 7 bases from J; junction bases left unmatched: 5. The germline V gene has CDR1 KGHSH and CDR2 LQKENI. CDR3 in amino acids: CASSPPTGARNSPLHF. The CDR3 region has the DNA TGTGCCAGCTCACCACCGACAGGGGCAAGGAATTCACCCCTCCACTTT.

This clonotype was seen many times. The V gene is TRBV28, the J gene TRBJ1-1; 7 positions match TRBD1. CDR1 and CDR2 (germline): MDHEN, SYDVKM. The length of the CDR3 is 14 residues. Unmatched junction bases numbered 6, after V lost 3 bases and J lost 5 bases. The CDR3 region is CASSLKGAWTEAFF. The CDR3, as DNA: TGTGCCAGCAGTTTGAAGGGGGCGTGGACTGAAGCTTTCTTT.

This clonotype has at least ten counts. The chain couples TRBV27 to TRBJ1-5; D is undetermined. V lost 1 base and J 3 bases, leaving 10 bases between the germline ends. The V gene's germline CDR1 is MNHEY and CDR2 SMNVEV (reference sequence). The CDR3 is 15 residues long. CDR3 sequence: CASSLFGRNNQPQHF. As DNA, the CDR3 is TGTGCCAGCAGTTTATTCGGCAGGAACAATCAGCCCCAGCATTTT.

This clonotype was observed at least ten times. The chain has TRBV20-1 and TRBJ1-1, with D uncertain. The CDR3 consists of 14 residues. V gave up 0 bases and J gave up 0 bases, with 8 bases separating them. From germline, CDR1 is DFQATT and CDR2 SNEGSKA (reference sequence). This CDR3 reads CSARDQRVNTEAFF. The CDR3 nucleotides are TGCAGTGCTAGAGATCAACGAGTGAACACTGAAGCTTTCTTT.

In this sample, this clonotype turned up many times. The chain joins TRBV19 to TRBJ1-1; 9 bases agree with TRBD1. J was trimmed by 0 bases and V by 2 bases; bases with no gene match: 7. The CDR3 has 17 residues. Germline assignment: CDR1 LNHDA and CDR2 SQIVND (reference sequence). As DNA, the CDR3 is TGTGCCAGTAGTATAAGGCCGGGACAGGGCATGAACACTGAAGCTTTCTTT. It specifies CASSIRPGQGMNTEAFF.